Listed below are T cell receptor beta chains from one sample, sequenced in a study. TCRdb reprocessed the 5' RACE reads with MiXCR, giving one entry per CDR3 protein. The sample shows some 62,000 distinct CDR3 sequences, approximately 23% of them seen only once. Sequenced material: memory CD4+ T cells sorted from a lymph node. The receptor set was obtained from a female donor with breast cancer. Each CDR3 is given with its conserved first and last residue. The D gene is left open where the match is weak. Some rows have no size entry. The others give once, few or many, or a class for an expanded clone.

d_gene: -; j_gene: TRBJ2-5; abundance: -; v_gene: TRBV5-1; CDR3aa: CASSLRRGETQYF; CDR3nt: TGCGCCAGCAGCTTGAGGAGGGGAGAGACCCAGTACTTC
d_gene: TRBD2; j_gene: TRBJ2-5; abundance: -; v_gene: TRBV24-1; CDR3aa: CATSERLAGGLRETQYF; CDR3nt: TGTGCCACCAGTGAACGACTAGCGGGGGGACTCCGGGAGACCCAGTACTTC
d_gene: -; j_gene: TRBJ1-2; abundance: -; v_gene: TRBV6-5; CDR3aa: CASRRGERYGYTF; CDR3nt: TGTGCCAGCAGGCGTGGGGAGAGATATGGCTACACCTTC
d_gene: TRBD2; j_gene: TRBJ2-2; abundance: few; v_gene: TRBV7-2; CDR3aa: CASSLVTSGYGELFF; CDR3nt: TGTGCCAGCAGCTTAGTTACTAGCGGGTACGGGGAGCTGTTTTTT
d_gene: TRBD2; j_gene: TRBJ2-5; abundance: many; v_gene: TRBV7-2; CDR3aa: CASSSGLAGGRETQYF; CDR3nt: TGTGCCAGCAGCTCAGGACTAGCGGGAGGTAGAGAGACCCAGTACTTC
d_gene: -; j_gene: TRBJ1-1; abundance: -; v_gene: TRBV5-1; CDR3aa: CASSLRWGSTEAFF; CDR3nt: TGCGCCAGCAGCTTGAGGTGGGGGTCCACTGAAGCTTTCTTT
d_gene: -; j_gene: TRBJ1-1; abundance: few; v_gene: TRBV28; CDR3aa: CASSTNRPLGAFF; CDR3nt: TGTGCCAGCAGTACCAACAGGCCTCTAGGTGCTTTCTTT
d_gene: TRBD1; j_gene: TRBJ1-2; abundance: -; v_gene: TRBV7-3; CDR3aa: CASSSRGQGNYGYTF; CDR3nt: TGTGCCAGCAGCTCAAGGGGGCAGGGGAACTATGGCTACACCTTC
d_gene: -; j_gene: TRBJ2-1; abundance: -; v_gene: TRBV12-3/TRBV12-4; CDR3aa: CASSLSREQFF; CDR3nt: TGTGCCAGCAGTTTATCCCGCGAGCAGTTCTTC
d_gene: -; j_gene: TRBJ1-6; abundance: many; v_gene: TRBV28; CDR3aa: CASRRSSSYNSPLHF; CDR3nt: TGTGCCAGCAGAAGATCGTCCTCCTATAATTCACCCCTCCACTTT
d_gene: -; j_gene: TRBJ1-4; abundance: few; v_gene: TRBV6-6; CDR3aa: CASVLSGATNEKLFF; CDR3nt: TGTGCCAGCGTCCTCTCCGGTGCAACTAATGAAAAACTGTTTTTT
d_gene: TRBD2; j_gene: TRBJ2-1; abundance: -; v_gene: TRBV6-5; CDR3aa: CASTRRPAGDNEQFF; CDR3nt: TGTGCCAGCACACGGCGACCTGCGGGGGACAATGAGCAGTTCTTC
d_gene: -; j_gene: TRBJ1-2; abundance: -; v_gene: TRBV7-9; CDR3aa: CASTLGNYGYTF; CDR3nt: TGTGCCAGCACCTTGGGGAACTATGGCTACACCTTC
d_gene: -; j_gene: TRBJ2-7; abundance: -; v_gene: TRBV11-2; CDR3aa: CASSTERVGVWASYEQYF; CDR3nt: TGTGCCAGCAGCACGGAGAGGGTCGGGGTTTGGGCATCCTACGAGCAGTACTTC
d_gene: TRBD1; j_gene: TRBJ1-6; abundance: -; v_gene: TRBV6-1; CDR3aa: CASSTGQGNSPLHF; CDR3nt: TGTGCCAGTTCCACGGGACAGGGAAATTCACCCCTCCACTTT
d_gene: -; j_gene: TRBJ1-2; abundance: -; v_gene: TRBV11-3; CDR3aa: CASSLSKGLYGYTF; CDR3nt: TGTGCCAGCAGCTTAAGCAAGGGGCTCTATGGCTACACCTTC
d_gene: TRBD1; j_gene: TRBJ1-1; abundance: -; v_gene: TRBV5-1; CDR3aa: CASRPQQGMNTEAFF; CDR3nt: TGCGCCAGCAGGCCCCAACAGGGGATGAACACTGAAGCTTTCTTT
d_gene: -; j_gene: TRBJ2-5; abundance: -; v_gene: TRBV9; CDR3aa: CASSLTEETQYF; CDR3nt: TGTGCCAGCAGTTTAACGGAGGAGACCCAGTACTTC
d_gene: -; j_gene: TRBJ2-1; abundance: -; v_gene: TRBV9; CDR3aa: CASSVATTFNEQFF; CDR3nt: TGTGCCAGCAGCGTAGCCACTACCTTCAATGAGCAGTTCTTC
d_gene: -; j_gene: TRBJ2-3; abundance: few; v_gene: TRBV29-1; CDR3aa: CSVGGGGSARTDTQYF; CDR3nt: TGCAGCGTTGGTGGTGGAGGTAGCGCACGCACAGATACGCAGTATTTT
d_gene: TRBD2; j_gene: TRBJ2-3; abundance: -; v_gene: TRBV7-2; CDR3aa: CASSLDGGRASDTQYF; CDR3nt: TGTGCCAGCAGCTTAGATGGTGGGAGGGCCTCAGATACGCAGTATTTT
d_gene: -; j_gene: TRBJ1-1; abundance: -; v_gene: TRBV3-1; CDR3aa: CASSRLGGSGTEAFF; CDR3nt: TGTGCCAGCAGCCGGCTTGGGGGCTCGGGCACTGAAGCTTTCTTT
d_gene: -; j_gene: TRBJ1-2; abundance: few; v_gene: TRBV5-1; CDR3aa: CASSWGLSLYGYTF; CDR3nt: TGCGCCAGCAGCTGGGGACTGAGTCTCTATGGCTACACCTTC
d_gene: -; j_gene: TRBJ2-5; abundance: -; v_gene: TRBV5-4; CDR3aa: CASSFEGRETQYF; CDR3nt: TGTGCCAGCAGCTTCGAAGGGCGAGAGACCCAGTACTTC
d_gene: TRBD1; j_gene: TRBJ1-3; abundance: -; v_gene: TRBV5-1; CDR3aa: CASSSRTGSGNTIYF; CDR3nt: TGCGCCAGCAGCTCGCGGACAGGCTCTGGAAACACCATATATTTT
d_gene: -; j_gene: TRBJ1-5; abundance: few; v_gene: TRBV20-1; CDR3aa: CSAFGQLSNQPQHF; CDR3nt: TGCAGTGCCTTTGGACAGCTAAGTAATCAGCCCCAGCATTTT
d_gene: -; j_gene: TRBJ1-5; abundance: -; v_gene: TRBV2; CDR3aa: CASTSSTANQPQHF; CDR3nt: TGTGCCAGCACTTCCAGTACGGCCAATCAGCCCCAGCATTTT
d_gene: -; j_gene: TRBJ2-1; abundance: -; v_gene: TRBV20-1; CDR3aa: CSAAPLNEQFF; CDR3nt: TGCAGTGCGGCCCCCCTCAATGAGCAGTTCTTC
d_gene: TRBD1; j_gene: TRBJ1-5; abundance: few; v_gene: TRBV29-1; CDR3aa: CSVETGNNQPQHF; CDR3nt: TGCAGCGTTGAGACAGGGAATAATCAGCCCCAGCATTTT
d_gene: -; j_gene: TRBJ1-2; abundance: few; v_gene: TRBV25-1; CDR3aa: CASSAPRRGGYTF; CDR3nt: TGTGCCAGCAGTGCTCCTCGCAGGGGTGGCTACACCTTC
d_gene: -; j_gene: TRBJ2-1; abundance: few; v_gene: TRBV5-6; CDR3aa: CASSLVDSLGPEQFF; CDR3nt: TGTGCCAGCAGCTTGGTGGACTCCCTCGGGCCTGAGCAGTTCTTC
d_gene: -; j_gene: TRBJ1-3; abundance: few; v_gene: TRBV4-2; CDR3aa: CASSGLTSGNTIYF; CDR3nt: TGTGCCAGCAGCGGGCTTACTTCTGGAAACACCATATATTTT
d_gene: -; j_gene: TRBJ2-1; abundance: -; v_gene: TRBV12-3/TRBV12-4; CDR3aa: CASSLGGARYNEQFF; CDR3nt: TGTGCCAGCAGTTTAGGCGGGGCCCGATACAATGAGCAGTTCTTC
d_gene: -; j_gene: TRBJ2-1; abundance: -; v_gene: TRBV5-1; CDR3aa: CASSSGTHNEQFF; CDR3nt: TGCGCCAGCAGCTCCGGGACCCACAATGAGCAGTTCTTC
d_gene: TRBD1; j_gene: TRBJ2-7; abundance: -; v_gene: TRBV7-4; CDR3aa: CASSLEGRQGVSYEQYF; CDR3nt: TGTGCCAGCAGCTTAGAAGGACGACAGGGGGTATCTTACGAGCAGTACTTC
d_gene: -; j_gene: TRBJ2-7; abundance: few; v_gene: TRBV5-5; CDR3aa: CASSFSQASSYEQYF; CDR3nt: TGTGCCAGCAGCTTTTCGCAGGCAAGCTCCTACGAGCAGTACTTC
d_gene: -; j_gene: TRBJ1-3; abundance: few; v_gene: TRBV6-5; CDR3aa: CASSPIRSGNTIYF; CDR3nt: TGTGCCAGCAGTCCGATCAGGTCCGGAAACACCATATATTTT
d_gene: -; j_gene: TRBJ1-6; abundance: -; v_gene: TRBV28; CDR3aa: CASSGAYSPLHF; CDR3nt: TGTGCCAGCAGTGGGGCGTATTCACCCCTCCACTTT
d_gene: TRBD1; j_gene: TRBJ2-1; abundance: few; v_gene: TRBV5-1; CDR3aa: CASSSLPLDRGNEQFF; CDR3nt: TGCGCCAGCAGCTCCTTACCATTGGACAGGGGGAATGAGCAGTTCTTC
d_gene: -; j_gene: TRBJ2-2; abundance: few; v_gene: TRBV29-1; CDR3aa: CSVEGNAGGELFF; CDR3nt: TGCAGCGTTGAAGGTAACGCCGGAGGGGAGCTGTTTTTT
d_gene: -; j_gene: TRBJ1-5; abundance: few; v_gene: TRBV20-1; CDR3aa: CSVSGVGQPQHF; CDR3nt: TGCAGTGTTTCAGGGGTGGGACAGCCCCAGCATTTT
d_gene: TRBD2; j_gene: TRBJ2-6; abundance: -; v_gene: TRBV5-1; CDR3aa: CASSSGGSGANVLTF; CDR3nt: TGCGCCAGCAGCTCGGGGGGCTCTGGGGCCAACGTCCTGACTTTC
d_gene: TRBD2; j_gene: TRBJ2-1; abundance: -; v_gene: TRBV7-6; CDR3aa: CASSIPRGRGVGNEQFF; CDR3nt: TGTGCCAGCAGCATCCCCCGCGGGAGGGGCGTAGGCAATGAGCAGTTCTTC
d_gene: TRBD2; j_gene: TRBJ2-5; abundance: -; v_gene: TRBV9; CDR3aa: CASSVDGLAGVGTQYF; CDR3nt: TGTGCCAGCAGCGTGGATGGACTAGCGGGAGTTGGGACCCAGTACTTC
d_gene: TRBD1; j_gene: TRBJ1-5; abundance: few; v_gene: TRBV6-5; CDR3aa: CASSRDRHQPQHF; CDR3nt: TGTGCCAGCAGCCGGGACAGACATCAGCCCCAGCATTTT
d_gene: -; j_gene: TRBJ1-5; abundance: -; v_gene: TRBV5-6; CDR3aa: CASSFGPEQPQHF; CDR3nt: TGTGCCAGCAGCTTTGGTCCGGAACAGCCCCAGCATTTT
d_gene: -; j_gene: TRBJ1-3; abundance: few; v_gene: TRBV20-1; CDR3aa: CGVIGSPNSGNTIYF; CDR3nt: TGCGGAGTGATAGGGTCCCCAAACTCTGGAAACACCATATATTTT
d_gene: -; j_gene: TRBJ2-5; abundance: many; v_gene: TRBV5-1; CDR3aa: CASQVGEVETQYF; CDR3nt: TGCGCCAGCCAAGTAGGCGAGGTGGAGACCCAGTACTTC